This T cell receptor beta chain was recovered during a study of CXCR3-negative and CXCR3-positive naive CD8 T cells. Looking at the study overall: Across all libraries, TRB reads numbered some 140 million, with about 1.5 +/- 0.3 million in each library. Study-wide results and limits: Comparison of naive cells showed more hydrophobic TRB CDR3s in CXCR3-positive than in CXCR3-negative naive cells. Naive subsets were similarly diverse, while memory CD8+ repertoires were much less diverse.

There are 14 residues in the CDR3. The germline gives CDR1 SGHVS, CDR2 FNYEAQ. Naive CD8+ T cells were CD45RO-CCR7+CD27+CD95-. Through 5' RACE with UMI labels, the TRB cDNA libraries were prepared. TCRdb re-analyzed the 5' RACE reads; it lists each CDR3 protein once, without DNA. Its table lists 80,000 to 100,000 distinct CDR3 sequences. Concerning this clonotype: Its antigen is as yet unknown.

The specimen was naive CXCR3+ CD8+ T cells from blood. Specified subset: CD45RO-CCR7+CD27+CD95- naive CD8+ T cells expressing CXCR3 (TNR3+). The V call is TRBV7-6, the J call TRBJ1-1; the TCRdb D gene call, TRBD1, has no DNA to confirm it. This sequence originates from a human donor in good health. Some clones in this sample may be carry-over from other donors' samples. The CDR3 reads CASSLRQGRTEAFF.